This record looks at one TCR beta chain sequence and its context. Germline assignment: CDR1 SGHRS and CDR2 YFSETQ. The junction had 7 bases not matched to a gene; V was cut back by 4 bases and J by 4 bases. The CDR3 loop spans 14 amino acids. In the source study's methods: By means of reference gene primer amplification, nucleated cell counts were estimated. The table came from immunoSEQ multiplex PCR; TCRdb's copy has only in-frame clones and leaves some out. V, J and clone size are those of that table, while D and trimming were read from the DNA. The sample lists around 230,000 clones, almost 85% occurring once. This record comes from a study of blood T cell repertoires in COVID-19.

The specimen was peripheral blood. This TCR was sampled from a man over 45 with COVID-19, enrolled during active disease. The chain couples TRBV5-1 to TRBJ2-5; 7 nucleotides align to TRBD1. The CDR3 sequence is CASSMTGLGETQYF. CDR3 bases: TGCGCCAGCAGCATGACAGGGTTGGGAGAGACCCAGTACTTC.